Listed here are 15 T cell receptor beta chains from one sample, sequenced in a study of esophageal squamous cell carcinoma under preoperative chemotherapy. TCRdb analysed the PCR reads with MiXCR anew, one entry per CDR3 protein. The sample carries roughly 18,000 distinct CDR3 sequences, roughly 50% recorded once. The time point is: after preoperative PTX-NDP chemotherapy. This sample was taken from a patient given preoperative chemotherapy. These receptors were collected from a human donor with esophageal squamous cell carcinoma. The donor label of this sample is uncertain.

Notes on this clonotype: It may be a read error: a sequence one base away is much more abundant. CDR3 DNA: TGTGCCAGCAGCCGAGGGCACAGGGGAAATGGAGACACTCAGTACTTC. Residues: CASSRGHRGNGDTQYF. This chain connects TRBV7-2 to TRBJ2-4; 7 bases fit TRBD1. The CDR3 is 16 amino acids. J lost 12 bases, V lost 5 bases, and 19 bases had no gene match. CDR1 is SGHTA and CDR2 is FQGNSA in the germline V gene.

This clonotype occurred once. This chain connects TRBV6-1 to TRBJ2-4, with D maybe TRBD1 (6 bases). Trimming left V 11 bases short and J 6 bases short, with 14 bases between. The germline V gene encodes CDR1 MNHNS and CDR2 SASEGT. This CDR3 region has 12 residues. The CDR3 coding sequence is TGTGCCGGGGGCTGTGACAGAAACATTCAGTACTTC. This codes for CAGGCDRNIQYF.

This clonotype was seen just once. This chain uses TRBV6-1 with TRBJ2-5; 8 nucleotides line up with TRBD1. In germline, CDR1 is MNHNS, CDR2 SASEGT. This CDR3 spans 14 amino acids. Trimming cost V 8 bases and J 11 bases; bases outside gene matches: 16. CDR3 in amino acids: CASFNPGQAIKQYF. DNA for the CDR3: TGTGCCAGCTTCAATCCGGGACAGGCAATAAAGCAGTACTTC.

This clonotype has just a few counts. The V and J genes are TRBV10-3 and TRBJ2-7; unclear D gene. The J call may not be correct, given that the DNA end is closer to TRBJ2-5. CDR1 is ENHRY, CDR2 SYGVKD, per germline. There are 13 residues in the CDR3. CDR3 in amino acids: CAISQDRAETQYF. As DNA, the CDR3 is TGTGCCATCAGTCAGGACCGGGCAGAGACCCAGTACTTC.

This clonotype was seen repeatedly, ten times or more. The chain recombines TRBV25-1 with TRBJ2-5; no clear D gene. The closer fit of TRBJ2-7 to the DNA end suggests the J call may be wrong. The CDR3 has 15 residues. Germline CDR1 MGHDK, CDR2 SYGVNS. CDR3 nucleotide sequence: TGTGCCAGCAGTGACGCGTCTGTCCGGGTGTACGAGCAGTACTTC. Translated, it gives CASSDASVRVYEQYF.

This clonotype appeared many times. This may come from a read error, since a much larger clone is one base off. The V gene is TRBV7-6, the J gene TRBJ2-5; 11 positions match TRBD1. V lost 5 bases, J lost 11 bases, and 10 bases stayed unmatched. Germline CDR1 and CDR2: SGHVS and FNYEAQ. The CDR3 has 14 amino acids. CDR3 nucleotides: TGTGCCAGCAGCGGGACAGGGGGGACCAATGAGCAGTACTTC. It yields the protein CASSGTGGTNEQYF. The full variable domain, completed using reference TRBV7-6 and TRBJ2-5, is GAGVSQSPRYKVTKRGQDVALRCDPISGHVSLYWYRQALGQGPEFLTYFNYEAQQDKSGLPNDRFSAERPEGSISTLTIQRTEQRDSAMYRCASSGTGGTNEQYFGPGTRLLVL.

A remark on this clonotype: One end of the junction varies from germline; a read error may be responsible. The chain combines TRBV7-2 with TRBJ2-4, with D tentatively TRBD1 (5 bases). The germline V gene encodes CDR1 SGHTA and CDR2 FQGNSA. This CDR3 is 14 amino acids long. CDR3 sequence (DNA): TGCCGCGTCACCGGGCCGACAGCCAAAGACACTCAGTACTTC. It yields the protein CRVTGPTAKDTQYF. The variable domain in full, with the rest retrieved from reference TRBV7-2 and TRBJ2-4, is GAGVSQSPSNKVTEKGKDVELRCDPISGHTALYWYRQSLGQGLEFLIYFQGNSAPDKSGLPSDRFSAERTGGSVSTLTIQRTQQEDSAVYLCRVTGPTAKDTQYFGAGTRLSVL.

This clonotype was counted many times. The chain employs TRBV11-3 and TRBJ2-2; no clear D gene. The length of the CDR3 is 14 residues. Trimming shortened V by 6 bases and J by 3 bases, and 11 bases separated the two germline ends. Germline V gene sequence: CDR1 SGHNT, CDR2 YENEEA. CDR3 sequence: CASSSGSDTGELFF. As DNA, the CDR3 is TGTGCCAGCAGTTCCGGGTCTGACACCGGGGAGCTGTTTTTT.

This sequence joins TRBV7-2 and TRBJ2-3; D possibly corresponds to TRBD2 (5 bases). V was cut by 6 bases and J by 4 bases, with 23 bases left in between. The CDR3 covers 17 residues. Germline V gives CDR1 SGHTA, CDR2 FQGNSA. CDR3 DNA: TGTGCCAGCAGGATACGAGGTGGCGGGCGTATCGCAGATACGCAGTATTTT. Amino acids: CASRIRGGGRIADTQYF.

This clonotype was counted at least ten times. This sequence joins TRBV7-2 and TRBJ2-5; 8 bases agree with TRBD2. This CDR3 is 12 amino acids long. Germline CDR1 and CDR2: SGHTA and FQGNSA. J lost 10 bases, V lost 4 bases, and 5 bases had no gene match. As DNA, the CDR3 is TGTGCCAGCAGCTACAGTAGCGGGAACCAGTACTTC. Translated, it gives CASSYSSGNQYF.

The V gene is TRBV12-3 or TRBV12-4, the J gene TRBJ2-1; TRBD2 aligns across 7 bases. There are 14 residues in the CDR3. Trimming at V came to 6 bases and at J to 10 bases, leaving 12 bases not matched to a gene. The CDR3 DNA reads as TGTGCCAGCAGCCATAGCGGGCTCGCCTACGAGCAGTTCTTC. This encodes CASSHSGLAYEQFF.

Comments on this clonotype: An end of the junction does not agree with germline; a read error may underlie this. The V and J genes are TRBV5-1 and TRBJ2-4; tentatively, D is TRBD2 (7 bases). The CDR3 has 15 residues. Germline CDR1 is SGHRS and CDR2 is YFSETQ. CDR3 in DNA: TGTGCCGGGGGGCGCGGGGCGGGTGGGGAAGAGATCCAGTACTTC. Protein product: CAGGRGAGGEEIQYF. The full variable domain, with the rest looked up from reference TRBV5-1 and TRBJ2-4, is KAGVTQTPRYLIKTRGQQVTLSCSPISGHRSVSWYQQTPGQGLQFLFEYFSETQRNKGNFPGRFSGRQFSNSRSEMNVSTLELGDSALYLCAGGRGAGGEEIQYFGAGTRLSVL.

This clonotype was observed a handful of times. The chain employs TRBV6-1 and TRBJ2-3; TRBD2 might be the D (5 bases). The CDR3 is 12 residues long. V lost 5 bases, J lost 8 bases, and 11 bases lay in between. Germline CDR1 reads MNHNS; CDR2 reads SASEGT. The chain's CDR3 is CASSIPEGTQYF. CDR3 bases: TGTGCCAGCAGTATCCCCGAGGGTACGCAGTATTTT.

A few counts support this clonotype. The chain carries TRBV7-2 and TRBJ2-3, with 7 positions matching TRBD1. Germline values: CDR1 SGHTA, CDR2 FQGNSA. Trimming removed 5 bases from V and 7 bases from J; junction bases left unmatched: 6. The CDR3 loop spans 13 amino acids. The CDR3 region is CASSRTGTHTQYF. Here the CDR3 DNA reads TGTGCCAGCAGCAGGACAGGAACCCATACGCAGTATTTT.

Only a few counts were recorded for this clonotype. This chain joins TRBV7-2 and TRBJ2-1; no reliable D call. Germline assignment: CDR1 SGHTA and CDR2 FQGNSA. V was clipped by 1 base and J by 6 bases, with 7 bases between them. This CDR3 has 13 amino acids. CDR3 in amino acids: CASSLEGSNEQFF. The CDR3 nucleotides are TGTGCCAGCAGCTTAGAAGGTAGCAATGAGCAGTTCTTC. Variable domain in full (rest from reference TRBV7-2 and TRBJ2-1): GAGVSQSPSNKVTEKGKDVELRCDPISGHTALYWYRQSLGQGLEFLIYFQGNSAPDKSGLPSDRFSAERTGGSVSTLTIQRTQQEDSAVYLCASSLEGSNEQFFGPGTRLTVL.